Only a few counts were recorded for the clone carrying this TCR beta chain. Its antigen is not identified. The limits of the CDR3 on the DNA are not certain, so only TCRdb's listed CDR3 is given. With termini counted, the CDR3 has 15 amino acids. Germline CDR1 is MDHEN and CDR2 is SYDVKM. Primers included in the PCR were 60 Vbeta and 13 Jbeta primers. Clones were read by immunoSEQ multiplex PCR, and TCRdb kept only the in-frame ones, dropping some. The top ten clones hold around 1.9% of a sample with about 140,000 clones, 61% of them seen once. The sample comes from a study of cytomegalovirus exposure and HLA in healthy donors. Points from the study as a whole: A few CMV-associated chains were confirmed in vitro to be specific for CMV antigens. The authors later found most CMV-associated TCR beta chains appeared HLA-restricted. Sequencing artifact likely explains a cluster of highly shared sequence variants.

This receptor was obtained from a male donor in good health and CMV-seronegative. The gene calls are TRBV28 and TRBJ1-1. Material: PBMCs. CDR3 amino acids: CASSFGAGGAVEAFF.